Presented here are 21 T cell receptor beta chains from one specimen sequenced in a study of control samples from healthy donors and cancer patients (TCRdb year 2020). The library was built by means of the immunoSEQ multiplex PCR assay. This immuneACCESS table, as held by TCRdb, lists in-frame sequences with V and J called but not all clones. Of the missing ones, under half trace to an unresolved V gene in checked studies; the others have no known cause. Within this sample are 77,000 or so clones, with 75% to 95% of them counted one time only. About 15% of the sample rests with the top ten. The sample was blood. The receptors originated from a man younger than 45 in good health.

This chain links TRBV28 with TRBJ1-4, with D unresolved. The CDR3 extends over 15 amino acids. Germline lookup yields CDR1 MDHEN and CDR2 SYDVKM. The germline V and J ends were trimmed by 7 bases and 5 bases, with 17 bases remaining between them. The CDR3, as DNA: TGTGCCAGCAATGATCCTGGACCGAGAAATGAAAAACTGTTTTTT. Protein sequence: CASNDPGPRNEKLFF.

This clone was counted between two and nine times. The J gene is TRBJ2-3, the V gene TRBV15; 11 nucleotides align to TRBD1. There are 16 residues in the CDR3. The germline V gene encodes CDR1 LNHNV and CDR2 YYDKDF (reference sequence). V was clipped by 4 bases and J by 3 bases; unmatched bases: 6. CDR3 bases: TGTGCCACCAGCACTCGGACAGGGGGCTTGACAGATACGCAGTATTTT. Translated: CATSTRTGGLTDTQYF.

V and J are TRBV9 and TRBJ2-3; no definite D call. Germline loops: CDR1 SGDLS, CDR2 YYNGEE. Trimming pared 4 bases from V and 3 bases from J, leaving 9 bases between. The CDR3 contains 13 residues. The CDR3 DNA reads TGTGCCAGCAGCCCCTCTGGGACAGATACGCAGTATTTT. This encodes CASSPSGTDTQYF.

This rearrangement joins TRBV6-5 to TRBJ2-7; 7 positions agree with TRBD2. The junction had 10 bases not matched to a gene; V was cut back by 6 bases and J by 8 bases. Germline loops: CDR1 MNHEY, CDR2 SVGAGI. CDR3 size: 13 residues. CDR3 nucleotides: TGTGCCAGCAGCCCGGGCGGGGGACTTAAGCAGTACTTC. Translating gives CASSPGGGLKQYF.

The V and J genes are TRBV18 and TRBJ1-1; the match to TRBD1 covers 9 bases. This CDR3 is built from 14 residues. Germline values: CDR1 KGHSH, CDR2 LQKENI. Losses at the gene ends were 5 bases for V and 3 bases for J; bases not matched to a gene: 4. Here the CDR3 reads CASSLGQGHTEAFF. CDR3 sequence (DNA): TGTGCCAGCTCATTGGGACAGGGCCACACTGAAGCTTTCTTT.

V gene TRBV18 combines with J gene TRBJ1-1; D is possibly TRBD1 (6 bases). Trimming cost V 5 bases and J 1 base, with 11 bases left between them. CDR1 is KGHSH, CDR2 LQKENI, per germline. CDR3 length: 14 amino acids. CDR3 sequence (DNA): TGTGCCAGCTCAGGGCAGGGGTCGAACACTGAAGCTTTCTTT. It specifies CASSGQGSNTEAFF.

The V and J genes are TRBV5-4 and TRBJ2-1; D perhaps matches TRBD2 (6 bases). V was cut by 4 bases and J by 10 bases, with 18 bases left in between. This CDR3 is built from 14 residues. Germline values: CDR1 SGHNT, CDR2 YYREEE (reference sequence). CDR3 nucleotides: TGTGCCAGCAGCCCTACCGGGACGGAGGGCGAGCAGTTCTTC. As protein: CASSPTGTEGEQFF.

The rearrangement joins TRBV7-3 to TRBJ2-5, with D maybe TRBD2 (7 bases). This CDR3 is built from 14 residues. Germline CDR1 and CDR2: SGHTA and FQGTGA. The V gene lost 6 bases and the J gene lost 4 bases, with 15 bases spanning the gap. The CDR3 region is CASSWGGPSETQYF. CDR3 nucleotide sequence: TGTGCCAGCAGTTGGGGGGGCCCCTCAGAGACCCAGTACTTC.

This chain links TRBV14 with TRBJ1-1; TRBD1 is a possible D gene (5 bases). V lost 3 bases and J lost 5, with 16 bases in between. CDR3 length: 15 amino acids. The germline V gene has CDR1 SGHDN and CDR2 FVKESK. The CDR3 region is CASSHLTRTGTEAFF. The DNA for the CDR3 is TGTGCCAGCAGCCACCTGACGCGTACAGGTACTGAAGCTTTCTTT.

The chain combines TRBV7-6 with TRBJ1-3; 9 bases align to TRBD1. V was clipped by 2 bases and J by 2 bases; unmatched bases: 4. Germline values: CDR1 SGHVS, CDR2 FNYEAQ. The CDR3 sequence is 16 residues long. The CDR3 region is CASSLNRGRTGNTIYF. The CDR3 nucleotides are TGTGCCAGCAGCTTAAACAGGGGGCGTACTGGAAACACCATATATTTT. The variable domain in full, completed from reference TRBV7-6 and TRBJ1-3, reads GAGVSQSPRYKVTKRGQDVALRCDPISGHVSLYWYRQALGQGPEFLTYFNYEAQQDKSGLPNDRFSAERPEGSISTLTIQRTEQRDSAMYRCASSLNRGRTGNTIYFGEGSWLTVV.

The chain recombines TRBV29-1 with TRBJ2-7, with 7 bases lining up with TRBD2. V shed 1 base and J 3 bases; nucleotides not matched to a gene: 0. CDR3 length: 12 residues. Germline CDR1 reads SQVTM; CDR2 reads ANQGSEA. The CDR3 is CSVEGEGYEQYF. The CDR3 DNA is TGCAGCGTTGAAGGGGAGGGCTACGAGCAGTACTTC.

This clone occurred once. The genes are TRBV29-1 and TRBJ2-7, with a possible D match to TRBD1 (7 bases). V lost 6 bases and J 3 bases, leaving 15 bases between the germline ends. The CDR3 runs to 13 residues. Per germline, CDR1 SQVTM and CDR2 ANQGSEA. CDR3 region: CSVNWQGGYEQYF. CDR3 in DNA: TGCAGCGTGAATTGGCAGGGGGGCTACGAGCAGTACTTC.

The chain recombines TRBV2 with TRBJ2-1; no firm D call. V lost 4 bases and J lost 7, with 14 bases in between. The V gene's germline CDR1 is SNHLY and CDR2 FYNNEI. CDR3 length: 14 residues. CDR3 sequence: CASSVDQIRNEQFF. The DNA for the CDR3 is TGTGCCAGCAGTGTGGACCAGATCAGGAATGAGCAGTTCTTC.

This chain joins TRBV19 and TRBJ2-7; 11 bases align to TRBD1. The CDR3 length is 15 residues. V lost 5 bases, J lost 3 bases, and 6 bases stayed unmatched. Germline V gives CDR1 LNHDA, CDR2 SQIVND (reference sequence). CDR3 sequence: CASSVRDRGGYEQYF. In nucleotides, the CDR3 is TGTGCCAGTAGTGTCCGGGACAGGGGGGGCTACGAGCAGTACTTC. Using reference TRBV19 and TRBJ2-7 for the parts outside the CDR3, the full variable domain is DGGITQSPKYLFRKEGQNVTLSCEQNLNHDAMYWYRQDPGQGLRLIYYSQIVNDFQKGDIAEGYSVSREKKESFPLTVTSAQKNPTAFYLCASSVRDRGGYEQYFGPGTRLTVT.

The V and J genes are TRBV5-6 and TRBJ1-1; D may be TRBD1 (6 bases). The V and J ends lost 5 bases and 1 base respectively, with 15 bases between them. This CDR3 is 15 amino acids long. Looked up from germline, CDR1 is SGHDT and CDR2 is YYEEEE. CDR3 in amino acids: CASRRMDRSNTEAFF. CDR3 coding DNA: TGTGCCAGCAGGAGGATGGACAGATCGAACACTGAAGCTTTCTTT.

The rearrangement uses TRBV7-2 and TRBJ2-5, with D unresolved. Trimming left V 1 base short and J 9 bases short, with 9 bases between. The germline gives CDR1 SGHTA, CDR2 FQGNSA. The CDR3 consists of 12 residues. The CDR3, as DNA: TGTGCCAGCAGCTTAGGTCCCTGGGCCCAGTACTTC. Its translation: CASSLGPWAQYF.

V usage is TRBV7-9 and J usage is TRBJ1-1; tentative D call: TRBD1 (5 bases). Germline V gives CDR1 SEHNR, CDR2 FQNEAQ (reference sequence). This CDR3 has 13 amino acids. V lost 5 bases to trimming and J lost 4 bases, with 11 bases between them. CDR3 in amino acids: CASSPGTVTEAFF. The CDR3 bases are TGTGCCAGCAGCCCTGGGACGGTCACTGAAGCTTTCTTT.

J is TRBJ2-1 and V is TRBV6-2 or TRBV6-3, with TRBD1 identical over 7 bases. Per germline, CDR1 MNHEY and CDR2 SVGEGT. Trimming took 6 bases from V and 2 from J; bases not matched to a gene: 10. CDR3 length: 16 amino acids. The CDR3 DNA reads as TGTGCCAGCAGCATCGGACAGGTCGGACCCTACAATGAGCAGTTCTTC. Translating gives CASSIGQVGPYNEQFF.

This clone was counted a few times. The chain uses TRBV20-1 and TRBJ2-7; D is unclear. The germline V gene has CDR1 DFQATT and CDR2 SNEGSKA (reference sequence). V shed 2 bases and J shed 2 bases, with 4 bases lying between them. This CDR3 is 11 amino acids long. CDR3 loop: CSARQTYEQYF. In DNA form, the CDR3 reads TGCAGTGCTAGACAGACCTACGAGCAGTACTTC.

This rearrangement joins TRBV19 to TRBJ1-6, with D perhaps matching TRBD1 (6 bases). Trimming shortened V by 7 bases and J by 0 bases, and 13 bases separated the two germline ends. The CDR3 loop spans 16 amino acids. Germline-derived CDR1 and CDR2 are LNHDA and SQIVND (reference sequence). The CDR3 reads CASTLTGSSYNSPLHF. CDR3 nucleotides: TGTGCCAGTACTCTCACAGGGAGCTCCTATAATTCACCCCTCCACTTT.

The V gene is TRBV30, the J gene TRBJ1-5; 9 positions match TRBD1. The ends lost 1 base at V and 7 bases at J; junction bases unmatched: 5. This CDR3 region has 14 residues. CDR1 and CDR2 (germline): GTSNPN, SVGIG (reference sequence). For the CDR3, the DNA is TGTGCCTGGAGTGCAGGGGACAGGGCCCAGCCCCAGCATTTT. Translation: CAWSAGDRAQPQHF.